Below, 7 T cell receptor beta chains from the same sample are listed, as sequenced in a study of blood T cell repertoires in COVID-19. The repertoire was sequenced with immunoSEQ multiplex PCR; TCRdb's copy has only in-frame clones and lacks some. The table includes around 180,000 clones, approximately 90% detected once. The specimen was peripheral blood. Receptors were obtained from a man between 65 and 85 years old with active or convalescent COVID-19.

In its sample, this clone was seen a few times. The rearrangement joins TRBV7-9 to TRBJ2-7; 7 nucleotides agree with TRBD1. The V and J ends lost 3 bases and 1 base, in that order; junction bases with no gene match: 3. Germline CDR1 SEHNR, CDR2 FQNEAQ (reference sequence). The CDR3 runs to 14 residues. CDR3 bases: TGTGCCAGCAGCTTGGACAGGATTTCCTACGAGCAGTACTTC. It specifies CASSLDRISYEQYF.

The gene calls are TRBV6-6 and TRBJ2-6; tentatively, D is TRBD1 (5 bases). CDR1 and CDR2 from the germline V gene are MNHNY and SVGAGI (reference sequence). The CDR3 is made up of 15 amino acids. Trimming took off 2 bases at V and 4 bases at J, with 9 bases between the two ends. The CDR3 DNA follows: TGTGCCAGCAGTTACAGGGGATCCGGGGCCAACGTCCTGACTTTC. It specifies CASSYRGSGANVLTF.

This chain connects TRBV2 to TRBJ1-5; D is perhaps TRBD1 (5 bases). The V end was cut by 1 base, the J end by 9 bases, with 16 bases between. The CDR3 extends over 15 amino acids. Germline assignment: CDR1 SNHLY and CDR2 FYNNEI. CDR3 amino acids: CASSEGGADQGPQHF. The CDR3 DNA reads TGTGCCAGCAGTGAAGGGGGTGCGGACCAGGGGCCCCAGCATTTT.

The chain recombines TRBV20-1 with TRBJ1-1; D gene uncertain. V gave up 3 bases and J gave up 4 bases, with 6 bases separating them. There are 11 residues in the CDR3. Germline V gene lookup returns CDR1 DFQATT and CDR2 SNEGSKA (reference sequence). CDR3 amino acids: CSASQATEAFF. The CDR3 DNA follows: TGCAGTGCTAGTCAGGCCACTGAAGCTTTCTTT.

J is TRBJ2-5 and V is TRBV9; 12 nucleotides align to TRBD2. Trimming removed 4 bases from V and 3 bases from J; junction bases left unmatched: 7. CDR3 length equals 16 residues. Looked up from germline, CDR1 is SGDLS and CDR2 is YYNGEE. DNA for the CDR3: TGTGCCAGCAGCCCTAGCGGGAGGGCCTGGGAAGAGACCCAGTACTTC. Its translation: CASSPSGRAWEETQYF.

The genes are TRBV5-1 and TRBJ1-2; D is perhaps TRBD1 (5 bases). CDR3 length: 13 residues. V gave up 0 bases and J gave up 8 bases, with 11 bases separating them. From germline, CDR1 is SGHRS and CDR2 YFSETQ. CDR3: CASSLGRGDGYTF. The CDR3 DNA is TGCGCCAGCAGCTTGGGGCGCGGGGACGGCTACACCTTC.

This clone was observed a few times. V is TRBV15 and J is TRBJ2-3, with 7 bases that match TRBD1. The germline V gene has CDR1 LNHNV and CDR2 YYDKDF (reference sequence). This CDR3 is 16 amino acids long. V dropped 0 bases and J dropped 3; count of bases not matched to a gene: 6. As DNA, the CDR3 is TGTGCCACCAGCAGAGAAGCAGGGACAGCAACAGATACGCAGTATTTT. This codes for CATSREAGTATDTQYF.